A selection of T cell receptor beta chains follows, all from one sample in a study of T cell responses to AZD1222 COVID-19 vaccine. The protocol was immunoSEQ multiplex PCR, while the TCRdb copy is restricted to in-frame clones and leaves out a portion. The sample has 150,000 to 160,000 clones; 80% to 90% are singletons. The sequences come from peripheral blood, collected 28 days after the second AZD1222 dose. These receptors were obtained from an adult who received the AZD1222 COVID-19 vaccine. The CDR3 runs from the conserved cysteine through the conserved F or W. The D gene is left open where the match is weak. A row's size may be missing; if present it is once, few, many or a size class.

V gene	J gene	clone size	D gene	CDR3 protein	CDR3 DNA
TRBV29-1	TRBJ1-3	-	-	CSVGGGSHSGNTIYF	TGCAGCGTTGGGGGAGGTTCTCACTCTGGAAACACCATATATTTT
TRBV7-2	TRBJ1-3	once	-	CASSLGPPGPSGNTIYF	TGTGCCAGCAGCTTAGGCCCCCCCGGTCCCTCGGGAAACACCATATATTTT
TRBV7-3	TRBJ2-1	once	-	CASSLYVNNEQFF	TGTGCCAGCAGCTTATACGTTAACAATGAGCAGTTCTTC
TRBV2	TRBJ1-5	-	-	CASRIGSNQPQHF	TGTGCCAGCAGGATTGGTAGCAATCAGCCCCAGCATTTT
TRBV29-1	TRBJ2-3	-	-	CSVESSSNTDTQYF	TGCAGCGTTGAAAGCTCCTCCAATACAGATACGCAGTATTTT
TRBV9	TRBJ1-3	few	-	CASSVLGTDPNPVSGNTIYF	TGTGCCAGCAGCGTCCTGGGTACAGACCCTAACCCCGTCTCTGGAAACACCATATATTTT
TRBV30	TRBJ1-5	few	-	CAWSSMGNQPQHF	TGTGCCTGGAGTTCAATGGGCAATCAGCCCCAGCATTTT
TRBV6-6	TRBJ2-7	-	-	CASDVGYGEQYF	TGTGCCAGTGACGTGGGTTATGGCGAGCAGTACTTC
TRBV28	TRBJ1-4	-	TRBD1	CASSQTGGRGEKLFF	TGTGCCAGCAGTCAAACAGGGGGACGGGGTGAAAAACTGTTTTTT
TRBV6-5	TRBJ2-7	-	-	CASRAVGAEQYF	TGTGCCAGCAGGGCTGTGGGAGCCGAGCAGTACTTC
TRBV19	TRBJ2-7	-	TRBD2	CASSISRLAGRYEQYF	TGTGCCAGTAGTATATCGCGGCTAGCGGGAAGGTACGAGCAGTACTTC
TRBV5-1	TRBJ1-1	few	TRBD1	CASSLTGGTEAFF	TGCGCCAGCAGCTTAACAGGGGGCACTGAAGCTTTCTTT
TRBV20-1	TRBJ1-2	-	TRBD1	CSASQGGQAGYTF	TGCAGTGCTAGTCAGGGGGGTCAGGCGGGCTACACCTTC
TRBV4-3	TRBJ1-1	-	TRBD1	CASSQAAGTVNTEAFF	TGCGCCAGCAGCCAAGCGGCCGGGACAGTGAACACTGAAGCTTTCTTT
TRBV6-1	TRBJ2-1	-	TRBD2	CASSENGGSNNEQFF	TGTGCCAGCAGTGAGAATGGCGGGAGCAACAATGAGCAGTTCTTC
TRBV9	TRBJ2-5	-	TRBD1	CASSVTPRDRGETQYF	TGTGCCAGCAGCGTAACCCCCCGTGACAGGGGTGAGACCCAGTACTTC
TRBV7-6	TRBJ1-1	-	-	CASSLGLGLNTEAFF	TGTGCCAGCAGCTTAGGGTTGGGTTTGAACACTGAAGCTTTCTTT
TRBV10-3	TRBJ2-1	-	TRBD2	CATASGGNEQFF	TGTGCCACCGCCTCGGGGGGGAATGAGCAGTTCTTC
TRBV6-6	TRBJ2-3	-	TRBD1	CASRIMDRGSSDTQYF	TGTGCCAGCAGAATCATGGACAGGGGGTCTTCGGATACGCAGTATTTT
TRBV9	TRBJ1-4	-	-	CASSIGGGTEKLFF	TGTGCCAGCAGCATAGGGGGGGGCACCGAAAAACTGTTTTTT
TRBV28	TRBJ2-1	-	-	CASSPRPAGEQFF	TGTGCCAGCAGTCCCAGGCCGGCAGGCGAGCAGTTCTTC
TRBV28	TRBJ2-3	-	-	CASSLQGTDTQYF	TGTGCCAGCAGTTTACAGGGAACAGATACGCAGTATTTT
TRBV5-4	TRBJ2-1	-	-	CASSLKRRGRYNEQFF	TGTGCCAGCAGCCTAAAAAGGAGGGGGCGATACAATGAGCAGTTCTTC
TRBV5-1	TRBJ2-1	-	-	CASSSFAAENNEQFF	TGCGCCAGCAGCTCTTTCGCGGCAGAAAACAATGAGCAGTTCTTC
TRBV12-3/TRBV12-4	TRBJ1-1	once	-	CASTKFLNTEAFF	TGTGCCAGCACAAAGTTCCTGAACACTGAAGCTTTCTTT
TRBV19	TRBJ2-1	-	-	CASRLGSNNEQFF	TGTGCCAGTAGGTTAGGGAGTAACAATGAGCAGTTCTTC
TRBV6-1	TRBJ2-2	-	-	CASSEWSGELFF	TGTGCCAGCAGTGAATGGTCCGGGGAGCTGTTTTTT
TRBV7-9	TRBJ1-6	-	-	CASSLAWGSPLHF	TGTGCCAGCAGCTTAGCATGGGGTTCACCCCTCCACTTT
TRBV5-5	TRBJ2-3	-	-	CASSLGGWTTNTQYF	TGTGCCAGCAGCTTGGGCGGTTGGACCACAAATACGCAGTATTTT
TRBV30	TRBJ2-2	-	-	CACFVGKGTGELFF	TGTGCCTGTTTTGTGGGAAAGGGGACCGGGGAGCTGTTTTTT
TRBV5-1	TRBJ2-7	-	-	CASSLAKLWSYEQYF	TGCGCCAGCAGCTTGGCTAAGCTGTGGTCCTACGAGCAGTACTTC
TRBV5-1	TRBJ2-7	-	TRBD2	CASSASGAYEQYF	TGCGCCAGCAGCGCTAGCGGTGCCTACGAGCAGTACTTC
TRBV7-9	TRBJ1-1	-	TRBD1	CASSLVRTGSTEAFF	TGTGCCAGCAGCTTAGTCCGGACAGGGAGCACTGAAGCTTTCTTT
TRBV5-1	TRBJ1-1	-	-	CASSLKVGQPNTEAFF	TGCGCCAGCAGCTTGAAAGTTGGACAGCCGAACACTGAAGCTTTCTTT
TRBV28	TRBJ1-2	-	TRBD1	CASRRPGGANYGYTF	TGTGCCAGCAGAAGACCAGGGGGCGCTAACTATGGCTACACCTTC
TRBV7-9	TRBJ2-2	once	-	CASSLRETGDTGELFF	TGTGCCAGCAGCTTAAGGGAGACTGGAGACACCGGGGAGCTGTTTTTT
TRBV15	TRBJ1-6	-	-	CATSIQGKFDSPLHF	TGTGCCACCAGCATCCAGGGAAAATTTGATTCACCCCTCCACTTT
TRBV19	TRBJ2-3	-	TRBD2	CASSMLERGHQYF	TGTGCCAGTAGTATGCTCGAGCGGGGGCATCAGTATTTT
TRBV3-1/TRBV3-2	TRBJ1-4	-	-	CASSQDLERKNEKLFF	TGTGCCAGCAGCCAAGATCTCGAACGGAAAAATGAAAAACTGTTTTTT
TRBV5-6	TRBJ2-5	-	-	CASSLGDAETQYF	TGTGCCAGCAGCTTGGGTGACGCGGAGACCCAGTACTTC
TRBV7-9	TRBJ2-5	-	TRBD2	CASSFSGTREYF	TGTGCCAGCAGCTTTTCCGGGACTAGGGAGTACTTC
TRBV15	TRBJ1-4	-	TRBD1	CATSRVGTGPEKLFF	TGTGCCACCAGCAGAGTCGGGACAGGGCCCGAAAAACTGTTTTTT
TRBV9	TRBJ2-5	once	-	CASNLRGIQETQYF	TGTGCCAGCAACCTGAGGGGGATCCAAGAGACCCAGTACTTC
TRBV19	TRBJ2-3	-	-	CASTFGSSTDTQYF	TGTGCCAGTACCTTCGGGTCTAGCACAGATACGCAGTATTTT
TRBV6-5	TRBJ1-1	-	TRBD1	CASSLTGSTEAFF	TGTGCCAGCAGTTTGACAGGGTCCACTGAAGCTTTCTTT
TRBV7-3	TRBJ2-3	-	-	CASSLTAARSSSTDTQYF	TGTGCCAGCAGCTTAACGGCTGCGCGCAGTTCTAGCACAGATACGCAGTATTTT
TRBV19	TRBJ2-2	-	TRBD2	CASRYGLAGVTGELFF	TGTGCCAGTAGGTATGGGCTAGCGGGAGTCACCGGGGAGCTGTTTTTT
TRBV5-6	TRBJ1-1	once	-	CASSRLTVLGFETEAFF	TGTGCCAGCAGCCGCCTGACAGTATTAGGGTTCGAGACTGAAGCTTTCTTT
TRBV5-4	TRBJ2-2	-	-	CASSWINTGELFF	TGTGCCAGCAGCTGGATAAACACCGGGGAGCTGTTTTTT